This TCR beta chain came from a study of cytomegalovirus exposure and HLA in healthy donors. Concerning this clone: Its antigen remains unidentified.

Notes on the study in general: The authors later found HLA-associated TCR beta chains more clonally expanded than equally common others. The sole available immune exposure information was CMV serostatus.

The PCR used 60 Vbeta and 13 Jbeta primers. The data were produced by immunoSEQ multiplex PCR, yet TCRdb's version contains in-frame clones alone and is incomplete. The table includes more than 110,000 clones, 75% to 85% detected once. V was clipped by 6 bases and J by 8 bases; unmatched bases: 10. This CDR3 has 12 amino acids. Germline lookup yields CDR1 SQVTM and CDR2 ANQGSEA. Each donor's status was that of a healthy bone marrow donor. The receptor comes from a man aged 50 or older in good health and CMV-seronegative. What was sequenced was PBMCs. V gene TRBV29-1 combines with J gene TRBJ2-7; 7 bases map to TRBD1. The CDR3 here is CSVVQGQHQQYF. For the CDR3, the DNA is TGCAGCGTGGTGCAGGGACAGCACCAGCAGTACTTC.